This TCR beta chain is from a study of control samples from healthy donors and cancer patients. The germline V and J ends were trimmed by 5 bases and 8 bases, with 18 bases remaining between them. Germline values: CDR1 SGHTA, CDR2 FQGNSA. The CDR3 covers 14 residues. TCRdb's copy holds only in-frame clones and misses some; the assay was immunoSEQ multiplex PCR. The sample lists more than 100,000 clones; approximately 89% were seen once. The sample consisted of PBMCs. The gene calls are TRBV7-2 and TRBJ1-2; D is uncertain. The TCR was taken from a man aged 50-60 years with head and neck cancer. This chain's CDR3 is CASSPSRTAGGYTF. CDR3 coding DNA: TGTGCCAGCAGCCCCAGTCGGACCGCCGGAGGCTACACCTTC.